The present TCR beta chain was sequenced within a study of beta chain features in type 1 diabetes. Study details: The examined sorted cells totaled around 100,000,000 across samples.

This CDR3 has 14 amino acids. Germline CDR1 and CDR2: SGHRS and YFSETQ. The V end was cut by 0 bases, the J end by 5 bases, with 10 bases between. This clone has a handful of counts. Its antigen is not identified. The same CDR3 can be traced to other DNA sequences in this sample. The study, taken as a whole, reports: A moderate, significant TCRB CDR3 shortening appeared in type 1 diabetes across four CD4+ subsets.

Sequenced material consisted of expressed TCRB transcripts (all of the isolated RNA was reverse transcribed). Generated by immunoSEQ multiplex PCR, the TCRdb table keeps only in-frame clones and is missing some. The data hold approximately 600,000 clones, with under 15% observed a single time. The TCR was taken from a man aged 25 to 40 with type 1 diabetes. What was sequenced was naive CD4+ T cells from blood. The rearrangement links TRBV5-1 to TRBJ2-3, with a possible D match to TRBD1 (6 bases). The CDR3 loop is CASSLEQGLDTQYF. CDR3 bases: TGCGCCAGCAGCTTGGAGCAGGGGTTAGATACGCAGTATTTT.